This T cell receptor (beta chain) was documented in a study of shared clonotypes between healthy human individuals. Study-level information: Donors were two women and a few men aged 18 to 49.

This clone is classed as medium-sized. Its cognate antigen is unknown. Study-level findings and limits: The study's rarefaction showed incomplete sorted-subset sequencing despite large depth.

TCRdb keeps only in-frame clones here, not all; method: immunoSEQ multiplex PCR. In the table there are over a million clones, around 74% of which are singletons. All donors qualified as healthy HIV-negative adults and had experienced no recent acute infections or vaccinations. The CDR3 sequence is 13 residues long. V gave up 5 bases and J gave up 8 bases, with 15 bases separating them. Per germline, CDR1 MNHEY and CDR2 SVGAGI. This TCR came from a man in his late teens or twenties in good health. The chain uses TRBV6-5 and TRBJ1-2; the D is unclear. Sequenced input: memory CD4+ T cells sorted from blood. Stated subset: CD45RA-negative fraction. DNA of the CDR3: TGTGCCAGCAGTACAGAAGGGAGAGGCGGCTACACCTTC. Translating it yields CASSTEGRGGYTF.